This section outlines one TCR beta chain sequence together with its context. Its antigen specificity is not known. Within one base of it there is no much larger clone, and no base qualities were kept. This entry comes from a study of identical twins (dated by TCRdb to about 2016). About the study as a whole: The study deep-sequenced TCR alpha and beta repertoires from monozygotic twins, unrelated adults of various ages and cord blood to test whether fetal clonotypes persist. To rule out contamination, the twin experiments were replicated at different times with different library preparation protocols. Overall results and qualifications from the work: Fewer insertions were carried by abundant cord blood beta clonotypes, a similar but weaker trend appeared in young adult naive repertoires, and no such trend appeared in memory repertoires. Conclusions relied on cross-sectional statistical analysis, since the same donors could not be followed over many years. Compared with coincidental sharing between unrelated individuals, out-of-frame TCR alpha sequences shared between twins showed an excess of sequences with low generation probability. Zero-insertion analyses could be partly confounded by invariant T cells such as MAIT and iNKT, though diverse VJ usage argued against such confounding for most clonotypes. Out-of-frame TCR alpha sharing in monozygotic twins was systematically underestimated by recombination models, whereas sharing between unrelated individuals was in agreement with the recombination models. In beta out-of-frame sequences, excess twin sharing was weaker, because having fewer shared sequences lowered the signal-to-noise ratio.

Libraries came from 5' RACE. Sequencer: Illumina HiSeq 2000. A universal primer binding site was added through template switching, and the final cDNA carried a unique molecular identifier so that TCR cDNA molecules could be counted accurately. First-strand cDNA for TCR alpha and beta chains was synthesized from specific primers in the conserved constant-segment region. To control for contamination, every cDNA library carried two barcodes: a SMART-Mk sample barcode plus Illumina barcodes. Two successive PCR steps introduced TruSeq adapter sequences along with Illumina sample barcodes. Sequencing of the TCR alpha and beta cDNA libraries was done on the Illumina HiSeq platform using custom primers. Under the source paper's analysis protocol: Raw reads were processed with MiGEC to extract unique molecular identifiers, and MiXCR was used to determine CDR3 positions. For each individual, recombination models were inferred using an EM algorithm with the repgenHMM and IGoR tools. The tcR package in R was used for shared clonotype analysis, with sharing normalized by the product of cloneset sizes. Out-of-frame nonproductive sequences were analyzed to study raw recombination free of thymic and clonal selection effects. TCRdb took the public reads, trimmed them with fastp at Q25, ran MiXCR for clone calling and kept in-frame beta chains. CDR3 protein sequences are deduplicated, and each keeps its most common genes and DNA. The V and J calls here are based on TCRdb, not the publication. For this sample there are 400,000 to 650,000 distinct CDR3 sequences; 22% appear just once. The ten largest clones take up around 1% of the sample.

The CDR3 spans 14 residues, from the cysteine through the phenylalanine. The sequence is cut down to CDR3 DNA, 42 bases in frame from base 1. Trimming accounts for 6 bases at V and 6 bases at J, while the number of junction bases matched to no gene is 6. CDR1 and CDR2, per the germline V gene, are SNHLY and FYNNEI. Every donor was a healthy Caucasian. Three pairs of female monozygotic twins, all aged about 18 to 30 years, made up the twin cohort. Positive isolation kits from Invitrogen were used to isolate the CD4+ and CD8+ T cell populations. This same sample was also taken into another study, of T cells expressing NK-cell markers. According to the second study: TCR beta-chain repertoires were profiled in sorted CD3+CD56+NKG2C+, CD3+CD56+NKG2C- and CD3+CD56-NKG2C+ T-cell subsets from roughly eight donors. Of the eight sequenced donors, seven were found to be HCMV-seropositive and one was found to be HCMV-seronegative. To restrict sorting to alphabetaTCR-expressing T cells, an anti-gammadeltaTCR antibody was added in several experiments. In 5 to 7 donors, the dominant CD3+CD56+NKG2C+ clonotypes ranked among the top 10 CD8+ clonotypes, making up 1.0-7.0% of CD8+ T cells. Those dominant clonotypes were again the most abundant among CD3+CD56-NKG2C+ cells in a handful of donors, at about 25-65%. Whether the expanded NKG2C-expressing T cell clones were specific for HCMV antigens was left unclear. The study sequenced eight donors, all healthy volunteers chosen at random: three men and five women. A commercial ELISA kit detecting HCMV-specific IgG in serum was used to determine HCMV serostatus. MIGEC was used to demultiplex reads and group reads by UMI, and MiTCR was used to assemble and quantify clonotypes. To exclude erroneous sequences, any TCR cDNA sequence not supported by at least two reads was discarded. Downstream repertoire analysis used the tcR package, and clonotypes were matched across fractions by CDR3 nucleotide sequence plus V segment. VDJmatch was used to annotate antigen specificity against VDJdb, with one amino acid substitution allowed in CDR3.

Sequencing was carried out using CD4+ T cells sorted from blood. The V gene is TRBV2 and the J gene is TRBJ2-3, with 10 junctional bases fitting TRBD2. This clonotype was obtained from a woman aged 18 to 35 in good health. The DNA is TGTGCCAGCAGCCCGGGGACTAGCGTGGATACGCAGTATTTT. The resulting protein is CASSPGTSVDTQYF.